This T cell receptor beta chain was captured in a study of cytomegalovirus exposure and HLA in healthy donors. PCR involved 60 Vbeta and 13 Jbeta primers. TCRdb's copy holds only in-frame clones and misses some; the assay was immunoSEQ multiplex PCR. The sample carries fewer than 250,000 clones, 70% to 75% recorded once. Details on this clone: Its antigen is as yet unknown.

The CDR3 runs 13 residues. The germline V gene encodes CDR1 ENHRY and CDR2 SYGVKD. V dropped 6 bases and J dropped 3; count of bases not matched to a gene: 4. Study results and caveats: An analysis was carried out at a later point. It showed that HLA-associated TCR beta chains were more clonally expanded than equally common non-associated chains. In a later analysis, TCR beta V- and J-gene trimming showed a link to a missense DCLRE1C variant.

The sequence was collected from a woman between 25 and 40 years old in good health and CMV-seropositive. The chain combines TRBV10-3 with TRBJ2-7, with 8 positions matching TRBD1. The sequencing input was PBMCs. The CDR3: CAIRLDRDYEQYF. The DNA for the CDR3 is TGTGCCATCAGATTGGACAGGGACTACGAGCAGTACTTC.